The 24 T cell receptor beta chains below all came from one sample that was sequenced in a study of blood T cells in healthy people across ages. Primed by a sample-barcoded 5' primer and a J-beta primer mix, a second PCR proceeded for about 7 to 11 cycles. Each CDR3 protein is one row after TCRdb ran MiXCR on the 5' RACE reads. This sample carries around 1,600,000 distinct CDR3 sequences, 35% to 45% of them seen once, and the ten largest clones take just over 4%. The sequenced material came from blood. The receptors derive from a young woman in good health.

A remark on this clonotype: This may be a read error, as it is one base from a much larger clone. The rearrangement joins TRBV29-1 to TRBJ2-5; D not resolved. Trimming took off 6 bases at V and 3 bases at J, with 8 bases between the two ends. Germline V gene lookup returns CDR1 SQVTM and CDR2 ANQGSEA. This CDR3 region has 11 residues. The CDR3: CSVGPEETQYF. CDR3 in DNA: TGCAGCGTCGGCCCCGAAGAGACCCAGTACTTC.

V usage is TRBV20-1 and J usage is TRBJ2-1; 11 bases fit TRBD1. The germline V gene encodes CDR1 DFQATT and CDR2 SNEGSKA (reference sequence). This CDR3 comprises 19 residues. V shed 2 bases and J 0 bases; nucleotides not matched to a gene: 12. The CDR3 DNA sequence: TGCAGTGCTAGACGGACAGGGGGCGCGTTCCCGGGCTCCTACAATGAGCAGTTCTTC. Protein sequence: CSARRTGGAFPGSYNEQFF.

J is TRBJ2-1 and V is TRBV27; possible D gene TRBD1, 5 bases. The CDR3 is 15 amino acids. Per germline, CDR1 MNHEY and CDR2 SMNVEV (reference sequence). The germline V and J ends were trimmed by 2 bases and 3 bases, with 11 bases remaining between them. The CDR3 spells CASSLGVGDYNEQFF. CDR3 DNA sequence: TGTGCCAGCAGTTTAGGGGTAGGGGACTACAATGAGCAGTTCTTC.

This clonotype showed up just a few times. The genes are TRBV6-5 and TRBJ2-1, with 7 bases fitting TRBD2. This CDR3 contains 16 residues. CDR1 is MNHEY, CDR2 SVGAGI, per germline. V shed 2 bases and J 3 bases; nucleotides not matched to a gene: 7. DNA of the CDR3: TGTGCCAGCAGTTACAGCCTAGCGGAGTTCTACAATGAGCAGTTCTTC. This codes for CASSYSLAEFYNEQFF.

CDR3 sequence: CASSLEGTGGLGNEQFF. The DNA for the CDR3 is TGTGCCAGCAGCCTCGAGGGGACTGGAGGACTAGGGAATGAGCAGTTCTTC. The rearrangement links TRBV7-6 to TRBJ2-1; TRBD2 agrees at 7 bases. From germline, CDR1 is SGHVS and CDR2 FNYEAQ. The CDR3 contains 17 residues. V dropped 5 bases and J dropped 7; count of bases not matched to a gene: 17.

This clonotype has only a few counts. This chain joins TRBV5-1 and TRBJ2-1, with D unresolved. Near its end, the DNA agrees better with TRBJ2-7, so the J call may be wrong. The CDR3 has 13 residues. Germline assignment: CDR1 SGHRS and CDR2 YFSETQ. The CDR3 DNA reads TGCGCCAGCAGCTTGGGCCGTTACAATGAGCAGTACTTC. Its protein product is CASSLGRYNEQYF.

The chain recombines TRBV6-5 with TRBJ2-7; TRBD2 matches at 13 bases. Trimming removed 4 bases from V and 7 bases from J; junction bases left unmatched: 10. The CDR3 totals 16 residues. Germline loops: CDR1 MNHEY, CDR2 SVGAGI. This CDR3 reads CASSWGLAGLYNEQYF. CDR3 sequence (DNA): TGTGCCAGCAGTTGGGGACTAGCGGGGCTTTACAATGAGCAGTACTTC.

This clonotype appeared a few times. The chain carries TRBV7-9 and TRBJ1-4; perhaps TRBD1 as D (6 bases). V lost 5 bases and J lost 5, with 12 bases in between. The length of the CDR3 is 14 residues. Per the germline V gene, CDR1 is SEHNR and CDR2 is FQNEAQ (reference sequence). The CDR3 is CASSKGHLNEKLFF. The CDR3 nucleotides read TGTGCCAGCAGCAAGGGACACTTAAATGAAAAACTGTTTTTT. The whole variable domain, remainder taken from reference TRBV7-9 and TRBJ1-4, is DTGVSQNPRHKITKRGQNVTFRCDPISEHNRLYWYRQTLGQGPEFLTYFQNEAQLEKSRLLSDRFSAERPKGSFSTLEIQRTEQGDSAMYLCASSKGHLNEKLFFGSGTQLSVL.

This clonotype was seen more than once but under ten times. This chain connects TRBV4-3 to TRBJ1-5; maybe TRBD1 (5 bases). The CDR3 has 14 residues. V shed 0 bases and J shed 9 bases, with 12 bases lying between them. Germline V gene data show CDR1 as LGHNA and CDR2 as YSLEER. CDR3 in amino acids: CASSQEIWDRPQHF. In DNA form, the CDR3 reads TGCGCCAGCAGCCAAGAAATATGGGACCGGCCCCAGCATTTT.

The chain links TRBV28 to TRBJ1-2; the D gene is possibly TRBD1 (5 bases). Trimming took 8 bases from V and 6 from J, leaving 22 bases between them. The CDR3 runs 15 residues. The germline V gene has CDR1 MDHEN and CDR2 SYDVKM. The CDR3 DNA follows: TGTGCCAGCCTTGGATGGGGAAGGGGCGAGAATGGCTACACCTTC. Amino acids: CASLGWGRGENGYTF.

CDR3 nucleotide sequence: TGTGCCAGCAGTTCTTTCCTCGGCAGGGAGAACACTGAAGCTTTCTTT. This codes for CASSSFLGRENTEAFF. The V gene is TRBV12-3 or TRBV12-4, the J gene TRBJ1-1; tentative D call: TRBD1 (5 bases). Between the trimmed V and J ends, which lost 4 bases and 1 base, there was a span of 16 bases. The CDR3 sequence is 16 residues long.

The chain couples TRBV12-3 or TRBV12-4 to TRBJ2-1; D may be TRBD2 (6 bases). The DNA end is a closer match to TRBJ2-7, so the J assignment may be wrong. This CDR3 has 16 amino acids. The CDR3 sequence is CASSPAGTGSYNEQYF. CDR3 DNA: TGTGCCAGCAGCCCGGCCGGGACTGGTTCCTACAATGAGCAGTACTTC.

V and J are TRBV7-3 and TRBJ1-2; 9 bases are shared with TRBD1. The CDR3 spans 15 residues. With V trimmed by 4 bases and J by 6 bases, 9 bases remained unmatched. Germline CDR1 SGHTA, CDR2 FQGTGA. The CDR3 region is CASSYPGTGYNGYTF. As DNA, the CDR3 is TGTGCCAGCAGCTATCCCGGGACAGGGTATAATGGCTACACCTTC.

A note on this clonotype: Germline is not matched at one junction end, which may reflect a read error. This chain links TRBV20-1 with TRBJ2-3; 12 positions match TRBD2. CDR1 and CDR2 from the germline V gene are DFQATT and SNEGSKA (reference sequence). The CDR3 contains 15 residues. The CDR3 DNA reads TGCAGTGCTCGAGATTTGGTACGACTAGCGGGAGCACTGTATTTT. As protein: CSARDLVRLAGALYF.

The chain couples TRBV12-3 or TRBV12-4 to TRBJ1-2; D unclear. V was clipped by 7 bases and J by 1 base, with 10 bases between them. The CDR3 sequence is 13 residues long. CDR3 protein: CASKGRGNYGYTF. The CDR3 DNA follows: TGTGCCAGCAAAGGACGGGGTAACTATGGCTACACCTTC.

The genes are TRBV30 and TRBJ2-1; D uncertain. The CDR3 consists of 12 residues. CDR1 and CDR2 from the germline V gene are GTSNPN and SVGIG (reference sequence). The CDR3 DNA is TGTGCGTTTAGAAGGCTATCGAATGAGCAGTTCTTC. Translation gives CAFRRLSNEQFF.

V is TRBV12-3 or TRBV12-4 and J is TRBJ2-1; unclear D gene. This CDR3 is 16 amino acids long. V was trimmed by 3 bases and J by 1 base, leaving 13 bases between them. This CDR3 reads CASSFGSPGSYNEQFF. CDR3 sequence (DNA): TGTGCCAGCAGTTTCGGGTCCCCCGGATCCTACAATGAGCAGTTCTTC.

The chain employs TRBV12-3 or TRBV12-4 and TRBJ2-7; D is possibly TRBD1 or TRBD2 (5 bases each). The CDR3 loop spans 14 amino acids. The V and J ends lost 7 bases and 3 bases respectively, with 16 bases between them. The DNA for the CDR3 is TGTGCCAGCACCCCCTGGGGGTCTAACTACGAGCAGTACTTC. Its translation: CASTPWGSNYEQYF.

The CDR3 bases are TGTGCCAGCTCACCCTTCGGTCAGGAGCAGTTCTTC. It is translated as CASSPFGQEQFF. The V call is TRBV18, the J call TRBJ2-1, with D uncertain. Germline V gene lookup returns CDR1 KGHSH and CDR2 LQKENI. CDR3 length: 12 amino acids. Trimming took 3 bases from V and 10 from J, leaving 10 bases between them.

The V and J genes are TRBV10-3 and TRBJ2-1; D not resolved. Germline lookup yields CDR1 ENHRY and CDR2 SYGVKD. V was pared by 4 bases and J by 8 bases, with 15 bases between. There are 14 residues in the CDR3. The CDR3 loop is CAISGAREDYEQFF. The CDR3 coding sequence is TGTGCCATCAGTGGAGCGAGAGAGGATTATGAGCAGTTCTTC.

The chain has TRBV12-3 or TRBV12-4 and TRBJ2-3; no firm D call. The CDR3 runs 15 residues. Trimming pared 5 bases from V and 0 bases from J, leaving 12 bases between. The CDR3 sequence is CASSLKRTSTDTQYF. DNA of the CDR3: TGTGCCAGCAGTCTTAAACGAACTAGCACAGATACGCAGTATTTT.

This rearrangement joins TRBV7-4 to TRBJ2-1; D may be TRBD1 (5 bases). CDR1 and CDR2 (germline): SGHVT, SQSDAQ. Trimming took 7 bases from V and 12 from J, leaving 19 bases between them. This CDR3 region has 13 residues. The CDR3 spells CASNPGIGVGQFF. The CDR3 DNA follows: TGTGCCAGCAACCCAGGGATAGGGGTCGGGCAGTTCTTC.

This clonotype was found many times. The J gene is TRBJ2-1, the V gene TRBV2; tentatively, D is TRBD2 (5 bases). The CDR3 spans 11 residues. The germline CDR1 and CDR2 sequences are SNHLY and FYNNEI. The ends were cut back, 7 bases at V and 14 bases at J, with 15 bases in the middle. CDR3 bases: TGTGCCAGCAAGAGGGAATTCAAGGAGTTCTTC. Its protein is CASKREFKEFF.

The V and J genes are TRBV7-9 and TRBJ2-4; possible D gene TRBD1, 5 bases. The J call may not be correct, given that the DNA end is closer to TRBJ2-7. The CDR3 runs 11 residues. The germline CDR1 and CDR2 sequences are SEHNR and FQNEAQ (reference sequence). Here the CDR3 DNA reads TGTGCCAGCGGGGCGGTTCGCGAGCAGTACTTC. Translating it yields CASGAVREQYF.